This T cell receptor beta chain was sequenced in a study of shared clonotypes between healthy human individuals. Sequencing was performed with immunoSEQ multiplex PCR; in TCRdb, only in-frame clones are kept and a portion is missing. The sample shows more than 450,000 clones, about four fifths of them seen only once. The junction had 8 bases not matched to a gene; V was cut back by 4 bases and J by 6 bases. The CDR3 has 13 residues. CDR1 is SQVTM and CDR2 is ANQGSEA in the germline V gene. The receptor comes from a woman in her thirties or forties in good health. Some clones in this sample may be carry-over from other donors' samples. Sequencing input: PBMCs. V usage is TRBV29-1 and J usage is TRBJ1-2, with 7 bases fitting TRBD1. As DNA, the CDR3 is TGCAGCGTTGCGTCGAACAGGGGAGATGGCTACACCTTC. This translates into CSVASNRGDGYTF.